The present entry profiles one T cell receptor (beta chain) with its context. In the study's own analysis: Amplified reference gene primers provided the basis for estimating nucleated cell counts. Measured with immunoSEQ multiplex PCR; TCRdb has only the in-frame clones, and not every one. D and trimming come from the DNA, and the V and J calls and clone size come from that table. The table lists about 68,000 clones, 75% to 80% of them singletons. This sample stems from a study of blood T cell repertoires in COVID-19. The germline gives CDR1 DFQATT, CDR2 SNEGSKA (reference sequence). Trimming took 3 bases from V and 4 from J, leaving 9 bases between them. The CDR3 loop spans 12 amino acids.

The sequenced sample was peripheral blood. The chain couples TRBV20-1 to TRBJ1-1; D is undetermined. This TCR came from an older woman with acute or convalescent COVID-19. The CDR3 DNA is TGCAGTGCTAGTCCCGTCCTCACTGAAGCTTTCTTT. Translated: CSASPVLTEAFF.